This TCR gamma chain originates from a study of Vδ1+ human thymocytes. After alphabeta T cell depletion, CD3+ Vdelta1+ Vdelta2- thymocytes were sorted. Between roughly 97% and 99.6% of sorted thymocytes were Vdelta1+. General study points: Unexpected Vdelta2 sequences could cause misinterpretation of bulk repertoire data. Thymic TRG and TRD repertoires appeared highly polyclonal. Despite high sort purity, 20% to 25% of thymic T cell receptor delta sequences were Vdelta2.

The template was reverse-transcribed extracted RNA. Pooled V-gene forward primers with one constant-region reverse primer generated the CDR3 amplicons by multiplex PCR. TCRdb fed the multiplex PCR reads into CATT to redo clone calling. The sample shows tens of thousands of gamma-chain clones, 20% to 25% of them seen only once. CDR3 size: 15 residues. The trim removed 0 bases at V and 3 bases at J, leaving 8 bases unmatched. Germline lookup yields CDR1 EGSNGY and CDR2 YDSYNSKV. This clone occurred a few times. The antigen is unknown. The sample comprised Vdelta1+ gamma-delta thymocytes from the thymus. Sample subset: FACS-sorted CD3+ TCRalphabeta- TCRVdelta1+ TCRVdelta2- thymocytes. The chain uses TRGV2 and TRGJ1 or TRGJ2. The clonotype originates from a girl under three years old who had congenital heart surgery. The CDR3 region has the DNA TGTGCCACCTGGGACGGGCCTCCTATTTATTATAAGAAACTCTTT. It translates to CATWDGPPIYYKKLF.